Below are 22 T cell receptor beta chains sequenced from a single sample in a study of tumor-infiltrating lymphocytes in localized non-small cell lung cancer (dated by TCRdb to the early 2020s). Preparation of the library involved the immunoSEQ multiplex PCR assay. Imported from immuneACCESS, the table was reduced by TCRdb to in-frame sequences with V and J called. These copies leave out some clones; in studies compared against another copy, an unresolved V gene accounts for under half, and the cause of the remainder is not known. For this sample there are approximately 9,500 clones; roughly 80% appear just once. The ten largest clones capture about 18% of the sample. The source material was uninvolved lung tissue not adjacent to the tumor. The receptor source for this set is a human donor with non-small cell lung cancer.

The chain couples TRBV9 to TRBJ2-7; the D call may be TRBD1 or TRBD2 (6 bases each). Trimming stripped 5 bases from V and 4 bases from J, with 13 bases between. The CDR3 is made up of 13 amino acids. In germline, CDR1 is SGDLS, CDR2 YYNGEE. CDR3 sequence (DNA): TGTGCCAGCAGTGCAGGGGACTTATACGAGCAGTACTTC. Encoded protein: CASSAGDLYEQYF.

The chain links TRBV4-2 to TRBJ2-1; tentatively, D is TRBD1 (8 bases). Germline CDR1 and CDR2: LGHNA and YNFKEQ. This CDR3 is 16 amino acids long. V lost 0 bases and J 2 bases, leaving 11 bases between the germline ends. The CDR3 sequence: CASSQEAGQAYNEQFF. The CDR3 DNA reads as TGTGCCAGCAGCCAAGAAGCGGGACAGGCCTACAATGAGCAGTTCTTC.

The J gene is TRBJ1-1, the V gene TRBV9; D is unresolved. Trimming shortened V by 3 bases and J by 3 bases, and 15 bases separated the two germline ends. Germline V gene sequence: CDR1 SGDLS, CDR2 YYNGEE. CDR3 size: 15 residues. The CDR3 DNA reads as TGTGCCAGCAGCGCCGGAGGCAGGAAGGACACTGAAGCTTTCTTT. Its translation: CASSAGGRKDTEAFF.

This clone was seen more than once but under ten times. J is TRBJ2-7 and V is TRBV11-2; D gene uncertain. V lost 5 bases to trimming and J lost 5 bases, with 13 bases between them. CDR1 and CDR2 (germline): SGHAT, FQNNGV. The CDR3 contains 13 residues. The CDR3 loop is CASSASLLHEQYF. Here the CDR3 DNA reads TGTGCCAGCAGCGCGAGTCTCCTCCACGAGCAGTACTTC.

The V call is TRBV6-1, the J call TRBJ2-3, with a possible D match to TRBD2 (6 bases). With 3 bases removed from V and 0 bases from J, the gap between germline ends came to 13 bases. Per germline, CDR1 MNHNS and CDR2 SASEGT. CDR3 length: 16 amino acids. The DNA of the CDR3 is TGTGCCAGCAGTGAGGCGGGCGGGGTAAGCACAGATACGCAGTATTTT. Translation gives CASSEAGGVSTDTQYF.

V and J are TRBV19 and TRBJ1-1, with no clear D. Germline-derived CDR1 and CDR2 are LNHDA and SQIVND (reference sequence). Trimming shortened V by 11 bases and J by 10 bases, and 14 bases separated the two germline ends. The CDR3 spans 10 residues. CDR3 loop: CAGGAGGAFF. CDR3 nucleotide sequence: TGTGCCGGAGGTGCCGGCGGAGCTTTCTTT.

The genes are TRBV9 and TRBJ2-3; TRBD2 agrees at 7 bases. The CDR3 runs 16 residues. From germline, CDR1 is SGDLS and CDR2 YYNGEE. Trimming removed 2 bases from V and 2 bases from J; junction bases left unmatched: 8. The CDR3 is CASSVRRERVTDTQYF. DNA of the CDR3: TGTGCCAGCAGCGTGCGGCGGGAGAGGGTCACAGATACGCAGTATTTT.

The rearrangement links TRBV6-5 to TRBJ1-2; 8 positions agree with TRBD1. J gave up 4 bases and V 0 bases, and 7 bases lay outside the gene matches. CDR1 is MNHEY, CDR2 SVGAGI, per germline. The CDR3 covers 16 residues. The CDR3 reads CASSYSRTGGGYGYTF. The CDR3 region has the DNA TGTGCCAGCAGTTACTCGAGAACAGGGGGTGGCTATGGCTACACCTTC.

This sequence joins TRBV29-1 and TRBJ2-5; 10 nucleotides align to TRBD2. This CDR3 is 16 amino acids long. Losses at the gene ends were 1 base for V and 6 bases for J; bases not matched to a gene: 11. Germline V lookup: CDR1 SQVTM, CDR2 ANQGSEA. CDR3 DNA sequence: TGCAGCGTTGAAGTCGCCGGGAGCGGGAGGGCCAAGACCCAGTACTTC. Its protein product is CSVEVAGSGRAKTQYF.

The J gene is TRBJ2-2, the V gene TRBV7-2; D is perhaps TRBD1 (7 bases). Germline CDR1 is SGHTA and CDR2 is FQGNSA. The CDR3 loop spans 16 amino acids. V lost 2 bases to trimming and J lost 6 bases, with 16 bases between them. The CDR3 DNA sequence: TGTGCCAGCAGCTTACGTGGAGGGGGCGCGGCCGGGGAGCTGTTTTTT. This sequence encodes CASSLRGGGAAGELFF.

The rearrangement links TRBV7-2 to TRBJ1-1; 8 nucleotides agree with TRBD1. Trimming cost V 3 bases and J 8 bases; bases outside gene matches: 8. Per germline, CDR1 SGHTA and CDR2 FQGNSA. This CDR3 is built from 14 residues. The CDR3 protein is CASSLLQGAGEAFF. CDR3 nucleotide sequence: TGTGCCAGCAGCTTGTTGCAGGGGGCAGGAGAAGCTTTCTTT.

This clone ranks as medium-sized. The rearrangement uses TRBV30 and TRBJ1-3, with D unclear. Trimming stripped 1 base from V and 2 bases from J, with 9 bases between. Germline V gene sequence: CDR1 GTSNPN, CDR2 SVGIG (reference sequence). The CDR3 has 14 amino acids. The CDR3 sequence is CAWSEIGTGNTIYF. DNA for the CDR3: TGTGCCTGGAGTGAGATAGGAACTGGAAACACCATATATTTT.

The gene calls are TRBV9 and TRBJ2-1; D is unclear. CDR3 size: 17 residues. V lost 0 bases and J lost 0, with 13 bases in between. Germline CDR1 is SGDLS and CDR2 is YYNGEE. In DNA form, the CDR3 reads TGTGCCAGCAGCGTAGAAAGTAGTCCCAGCTCCTACAATGAGCAGTTCTTC. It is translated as CASSVESSPSSYNEQFF.

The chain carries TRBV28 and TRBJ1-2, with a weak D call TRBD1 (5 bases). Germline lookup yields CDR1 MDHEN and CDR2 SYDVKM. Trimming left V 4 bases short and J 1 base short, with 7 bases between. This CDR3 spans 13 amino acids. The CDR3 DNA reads TGTGCCAGCAGTTCCCAGGGTAACTATGGCTACACCTTC. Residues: CASSSQGNYGYTF.

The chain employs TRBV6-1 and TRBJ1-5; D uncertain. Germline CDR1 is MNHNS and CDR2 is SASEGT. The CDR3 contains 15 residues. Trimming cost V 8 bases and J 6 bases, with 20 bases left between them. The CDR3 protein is CASGQEDLSSQPQHF. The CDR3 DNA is TGTGCCAGCGGGCAAGAGGACCTCAGTTCTCAGCCCCAGCATTTT.

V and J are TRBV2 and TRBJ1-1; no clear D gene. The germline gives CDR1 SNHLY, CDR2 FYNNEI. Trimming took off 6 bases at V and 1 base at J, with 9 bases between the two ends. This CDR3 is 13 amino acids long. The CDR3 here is CASRLTENTEAFF. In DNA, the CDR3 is TGTGCCAGCAGACTCACCGAGAACACTGAAGCTTTCTTT.

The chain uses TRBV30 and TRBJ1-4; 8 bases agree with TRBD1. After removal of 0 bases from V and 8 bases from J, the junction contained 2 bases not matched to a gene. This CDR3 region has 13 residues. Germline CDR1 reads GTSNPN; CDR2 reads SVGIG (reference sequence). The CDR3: CAWSVGTGEKLFF. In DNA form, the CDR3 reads TGTGCCTGGAGTGTGGGGACAGGAGAAAAACTGTTTTTT.

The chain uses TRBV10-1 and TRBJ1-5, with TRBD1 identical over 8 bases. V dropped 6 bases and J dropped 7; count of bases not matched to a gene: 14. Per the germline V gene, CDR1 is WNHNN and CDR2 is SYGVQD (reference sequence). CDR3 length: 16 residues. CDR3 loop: CASRMGQDRARQPQHF. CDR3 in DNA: TGCGCCAGCAGGATGGGACAGGACCGGGCGCGGCAGCCCCAGCATTTT.

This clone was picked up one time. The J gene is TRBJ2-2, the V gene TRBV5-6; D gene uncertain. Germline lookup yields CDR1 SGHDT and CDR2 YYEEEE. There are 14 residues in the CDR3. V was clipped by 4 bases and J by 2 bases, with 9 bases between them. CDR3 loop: CASSRDPNTGELFF. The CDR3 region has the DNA TGTGCCAGCAGCCGTGATCCCAACACCGGGGAGCTGTTTTTT.

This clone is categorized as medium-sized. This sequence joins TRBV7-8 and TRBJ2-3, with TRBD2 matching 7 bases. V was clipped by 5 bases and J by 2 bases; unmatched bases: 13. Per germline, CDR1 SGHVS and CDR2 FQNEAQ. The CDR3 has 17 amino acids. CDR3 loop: CASSGEGRGISTDTQYF. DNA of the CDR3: TGTGCCAGCAGCGGAGAAGGGAGGGGAATTTCCACAGATACGCAGTATTTT. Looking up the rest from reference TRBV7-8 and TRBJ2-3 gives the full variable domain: GAGVSQSPRYKVAKRGQDVALRCDPISGHVSLFWYQQALGQGPEFLTYFQNEAQLDKSGLPSDRFFAERPEGSVSTLKIQRTQQEDSAVYLCASSGEGRGISTDTQYFGPGTRLTVL.

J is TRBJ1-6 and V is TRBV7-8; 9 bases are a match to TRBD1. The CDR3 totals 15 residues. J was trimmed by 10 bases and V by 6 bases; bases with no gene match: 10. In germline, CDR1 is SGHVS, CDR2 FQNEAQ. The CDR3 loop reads CASSTLTGGFSPLHF. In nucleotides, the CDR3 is TGTGCCAGCAGTACTTTGACAGGGGGTTTCTCACCCCTCCACTTT. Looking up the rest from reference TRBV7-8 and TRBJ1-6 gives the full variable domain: GAGVSQSPRYKVAKRGQDVALRCDPISGHVSLFWYQQALGQGPEFLTYFQNEAQLDKSGLPSDRFFAERPEGSVSTLKIQRTQQEDSAVYLCASSTLTGGFSPLHFGNGTRLTVT.

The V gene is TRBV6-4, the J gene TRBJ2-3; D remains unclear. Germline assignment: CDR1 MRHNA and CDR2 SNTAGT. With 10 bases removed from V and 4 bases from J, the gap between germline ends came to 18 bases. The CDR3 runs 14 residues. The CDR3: CAIHPRVRPDTQYF. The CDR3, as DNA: TGTGCCATCCACCCTCGCGTCAGACCAGATACGCAGTATTTT.